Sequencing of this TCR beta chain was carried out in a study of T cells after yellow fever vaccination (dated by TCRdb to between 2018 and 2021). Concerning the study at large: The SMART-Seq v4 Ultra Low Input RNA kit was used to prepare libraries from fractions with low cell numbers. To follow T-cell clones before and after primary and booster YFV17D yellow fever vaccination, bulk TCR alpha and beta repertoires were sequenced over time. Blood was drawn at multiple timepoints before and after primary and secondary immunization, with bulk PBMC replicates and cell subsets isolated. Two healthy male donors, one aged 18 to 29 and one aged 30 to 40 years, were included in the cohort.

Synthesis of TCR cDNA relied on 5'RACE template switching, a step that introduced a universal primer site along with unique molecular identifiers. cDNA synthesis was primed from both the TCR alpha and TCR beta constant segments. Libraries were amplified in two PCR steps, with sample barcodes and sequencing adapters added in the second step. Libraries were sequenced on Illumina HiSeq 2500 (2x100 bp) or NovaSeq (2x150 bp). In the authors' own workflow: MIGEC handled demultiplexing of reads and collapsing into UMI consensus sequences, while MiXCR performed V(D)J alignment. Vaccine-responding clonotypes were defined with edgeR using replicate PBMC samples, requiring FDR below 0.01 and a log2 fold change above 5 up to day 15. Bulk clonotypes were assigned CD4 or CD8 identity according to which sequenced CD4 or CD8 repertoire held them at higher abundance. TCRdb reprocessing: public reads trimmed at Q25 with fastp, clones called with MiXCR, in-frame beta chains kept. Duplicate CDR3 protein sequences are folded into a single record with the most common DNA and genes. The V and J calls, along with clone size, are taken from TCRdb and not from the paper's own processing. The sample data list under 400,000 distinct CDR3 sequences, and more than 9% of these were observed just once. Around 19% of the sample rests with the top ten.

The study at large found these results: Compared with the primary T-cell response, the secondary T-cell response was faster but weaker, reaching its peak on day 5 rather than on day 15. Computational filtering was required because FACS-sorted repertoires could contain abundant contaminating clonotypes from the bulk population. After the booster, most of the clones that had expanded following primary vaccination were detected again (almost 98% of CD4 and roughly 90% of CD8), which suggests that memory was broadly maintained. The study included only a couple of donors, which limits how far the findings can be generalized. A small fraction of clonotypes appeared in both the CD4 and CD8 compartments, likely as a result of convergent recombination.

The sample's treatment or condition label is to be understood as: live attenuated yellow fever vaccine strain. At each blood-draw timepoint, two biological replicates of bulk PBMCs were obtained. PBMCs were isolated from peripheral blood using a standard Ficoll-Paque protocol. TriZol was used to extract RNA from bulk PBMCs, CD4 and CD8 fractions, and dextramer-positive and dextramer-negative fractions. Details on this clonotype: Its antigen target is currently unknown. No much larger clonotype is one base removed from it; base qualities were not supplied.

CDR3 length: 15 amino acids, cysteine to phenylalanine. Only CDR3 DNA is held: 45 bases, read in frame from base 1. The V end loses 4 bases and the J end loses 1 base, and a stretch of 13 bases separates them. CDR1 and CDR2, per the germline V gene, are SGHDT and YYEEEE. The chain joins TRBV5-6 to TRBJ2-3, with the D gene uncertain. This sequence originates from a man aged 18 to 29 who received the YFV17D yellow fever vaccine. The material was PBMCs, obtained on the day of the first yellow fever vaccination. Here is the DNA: TGTGCCAGCAGCCCCCGGCACTATCGCACAGATACGCAGTATTTT. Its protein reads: CASSPRHYRTDTQYF.